These 30 T cell receptor beta chains originate from one sample sequenced in a study of T cell repertoires in cytomegalovirus infection. TCRdb re-called the reads through MiXCR, storing one row per CDR3 protein. The top ten clones hold around 50% of a sample with 140,000 to 150,000 distinct CDR3 sequences, approximately 30% of them seen once. Their cognate antigens are unknown. The specimen comprised CD8+ T cells from cultured PBMCs, sampled from culture after CMV antigen stimulation. The receptors stem from a human donor in good health (CMV status not recorded). Some clones in this sample may be carry-over from other donors' samples.

V and J are TRBV4-1 and TRBJ2-3; 11 bases align to TRBD2. This CDR3 region has 19 residues. Germline V CDR1 and CDR2: MGHRA, YSYEKL. The junction had 12 bases not matched to a gene; V was cut back by 3 bases and J by 1 base. In DNA, the CDR3 is TGCGCCAGCAGCCATCCCAGGGCTAGCGGGGGGCCCGGCACAGATACGCAGTATTTT. The encoded protein is CASSHPRASGGPGTDTQYF.

The DNA for the CDR3 is TGTGCCAGCAGCTTAGGGGGACAGGGACAGTTCTTC. Residues: CASSLGGQGQFF. This chain joins TRBV7-8 and TRBJ2-1; 9 bases fit TRBD1. The CDR3 has 12 residues. The trim removed 1 base at V and 13 bases at J, leaving 2 bases unmatched. Germline V lookup: CDR1 SGHVS, CDR2 FQNEAQ.

The sample holds many counts of this clonotype. The chain employs TRBV5-4 and TRBJ1-1; TRBD1 is a possible D gene (5 bases). The CDR3 is 15 amino acids. Germline-derived CDR1 and CDR2 are SGHNT and YYREEE (reference sequence). V was cut by 4 bases and J by 8 bases, with 21 bases left in between. CDR3 amino acids: CASSPPDMLTSEAFF. The CDR3 nucleotides read TGTGCCAGCAGCCCGCCGGACATGCTAACATCCGAAGCTTTCTTT.

There are a few counts of this clonotype. The chain is built from TRBV11-3 and TRBJ2-7; D is tentatively TRBD1 or TRBD2 (5 bases each). Trimming took off 5 bases at V and 1 base at J, with 12 bases between the two ends. Germline V gene lookup returns CDR1 SGHNT and CDR2 YENEEA. This CDR3 is 14 amino acids long. CDR3 nucleotide sequence: TGTGCCAGCAGCCTCCGGGACGGATCCTACGAGCAGTACTTC. It is translated as CASSLRDGSYEQYF.

This clonotype showed up just a few times. CDR3 coding DNA: TGTGCCAGCAGCCCAGGGATGGGGTTTGGGCAGTTCTTC. Translating gives CASSPGMGFGQFF. The chain employs TRBV7-9 and TRBJ2-1, with TRBD1 as a possible D gene (5 bases). Germline V lookup: CDR1 SEHNR, CDR2 FQNEAQ (reference sequence). The CDR3 is made up of 13 amino acids. V shed 5 bases and J shed 12 bases, with 17 bases lying between them.

This clonotype was seen repeatedly, ten times or more. The chain carries TRBV7-6 and TRBJ1-1; D gene uncertain. V lost 1 base to trimming and J lost 5 bases, with 11 bases between them. The length of the CDR3 is 14 residues. Germline assignment: CDR1 SGHVS and CDR2 FNYEAQ. Here the CDR3 DNA reads TGTGCCAGCAGCTTAGTGGATGGGGAGACTGAAGCTTTCTTT. It is translated as CASSLVDGETEAFF.

This sequence joins TRBV7-9 and TRBJ1-1; D unresolved. CDR1 SEHNR and CDR2 FQNEAQ come from the germline V gene (reference sequence). V gave up 5 bases and J gave up 3 bases, with 10 bases separating them. CDR3 size: 13 residues. The CDR3 sequence is CASSVVSDTEAFF. CDR3 DNA: TGTGCCAGCAGCGTAGTATCGGACACTGAAGCTTTCTTT.

Note on this clonotype: The junction shows a germline mismatch at one end, possibly a read error. This chain joins TRBV7-9 and TRBJ2-3, with 8 bases lining up with TRBD1. The CDR3 sequence is 16 residues long. Germline V lookup: CDR1 SEHNR, CDR2 FQNEAQ (reference sequence). In nucleotides, the CDR3 is TGTGTCAGCAGCTCTCGGACAGGGCCCCCCACAGATACGCAGTATTTT. Translated: CVSSSRTGPPTDTQYF.

This clonotype was counted ten times or more. The rearrangement joins TRBV6-1 to TRBJ2-2; D is possibly TRBD1 (5 bases). Trimming left V 5 bases short and J 3 bases short, with 16 bases between. The CDR3 spans 16 residues. Germline values: CDR1 MNHNS, CDR2 SASEGT. The CDR3: CASSSTVAGYTGELFF. The CDR3 DNA follows: TGTGCCAGCAGTTCCACGGTGGCAGGGTACACCGGGGAGCTGTTTTTT.

In DNA form, the CDR3 reads TGTGCTAGTCAAGGGGGCAACCACGAGCAGTACTTC. As protein: CASQGGNHEQYF. This chain connects TRBV12-5 to TRBJ2-7, with TRBD1 matching over 7 bases. With V trimmed by 8 bases and J by 5 bases, 6 bases remained unmatched. Germline assignment: CDR1 LGHNT and CDR2 FRNRAP. The CDR3 length is 12 residues.

In this sample, this clonotype turned up once. The chain uses TRBV12-3 or TRBV12-4 and TRBJ2-3, with 7 bases lining up with TRBD1. V gave up 6 bases and J gave up 2 bases; unmatched junction bases: 8. This CDR3 is built from 15 residues. CDR3 bases: TGTGCCAGCAGCAGCCGGGACAGCCTCACAGATACGCAGTATTTT. Translation: CASSSRDSLTDTQYF.

This clonotype was found a few times. CDR3 in amino acids: CATGQGAIPEAFF. The CDR3 DNA follows: TGTGCCACTGGACAGGGGGCAATCCCTGAAGCTTTCTTT. The J gene is TRBJ1-1, the V gene TRBV19; the match to TRBD1 covers 11 bases. The length of the CDR3 is 13 residues. V lost 10 bases, J lost 6 bases, and 7 bases stayed unmatched. Germline CDR1 is LNHDA and CDR2 is SQIVND (reference sequence).

A single count supports this clonotype. DNA of the CDR3: TGTGCCAGCACGGGGAGCAATCAGCCCCAGCATTTT. This gives the protein CASTGSNQPQHF. This chain joins TRBV14 and TRBJ1-5; D is undetermined. The germline V gene has CDR1 SGHDN and CDR2 FVKESK. This CDR3 region has 12 residues. The V gene lost 7 bases and the J gene lost 1 base, with 5 bases spanning the gap.

V is TRBV20-1 and J is TRBJ2-1; 10 bases map to TRBD2. V shed 0 bases and J 0 bases; nucleotides not matched to a gene: 14. CDR1 and CDR2 (germline): DFQATT, SNEGSKA (reference sequence). The CDR3 contains 20 residues. For the CDR3, the DNA is TGCAGTGCTAGAGATTTTAGGGGTAGCGGGGGGTTCGTCTCCTACAATGAGCAGTTCTTC. Its protein is CSARDFRGSGGFVSYNEQFF.

V gene TRBV12-3 or TRBV12-4 combines with J gene TRBJ2-1; 7 bases fit TRBD2. The V segment lost 0 bases and the J segment 6 bases; nucleotides outside the gene matches: 2. This CDR3 has 14 residues. The chain's CDR3 is CASSLAGGINEQFF. In DNA, the CDR3 is TGTGCCAGCAGTTTAGCGGGGGGGATCAATGAGCAGTTCTTC.

This clonotype was detected many times. V and J are TRBV7-9 and TRBJ2-7; D uncertain. V lost 1 base, J lost 1 base, and 8 bases lay in between. Germline CDR1 and CDR2: SEHNR and FQNEAQ (reference sequence). CDR3 length: 14 residues. For the CDR3, the DNA is TGTGCCAGCAGCTTAGTCACAGTTTCCTACGAGCAGTACTTC. Translated, it gives CASSLVTVSYEQYF. The whole variable domain, filled in from reference TRBV7-9 and TRBJ2-7, reads DTGVSQNPRHKITKRGQNVTFRCDPISEHNRLYWYRQTLGQGPEFLTYFQNEAQLEKSRLLSDRFSAERPKGSFSTLEIQRTEQGDSAMYLCASSLVTVSYEQYFGPGTRLTVT.

V is TRBV11-2 and J is TRBJ2-5; D tentatively reads TRBD1 or TRBD2 (5 bases each). Germline V CDR1 and CDR2: SGHAT, FQNNGV. V lost 1 base to trimming and J lost 5 bases, with 14 bases between them. The CDR3 loop spans 15 amino acids. CDR3 DNA: TGTGCCAGCAGCTTAGGGGAGTTCTGGGGGGAGACCCAGTACTTC. Its translation: CASSLGEFWGETQYF.

This chain joins TRBV5-4 and TRBJ2-3; possibly TRBD1 for D (6 bases). Germline lookup yields CDR1 SGHNT and CDR2 YYREEE (reference sequence). This CDR3 is 14 amino acids long. V was shortened by 4 bases and J by 2 bases, with 11 bases between the two germline ends. CDR3 in amino acids: CASSKGQNTDTQYF. CDR3 nucleotide sequence: TGTGCCAGCAGCAAAGGACAGAACACAGATACGCAGTATTTT.

The chain couples TRBV10-3 to TRBJ2-3; 10 bases agree with TRBD2. Germline loops: CDR1 ENHRY, CDR2 SYGVKD. The CDR3 runs 16 residues. J was trimmed by 3 bases and V by 3 bases; bases with no gene match: 6. The CDR3 is CAISDVPAGGTDTQYF. DNA of the CDR3: TGTGCCATCAGTGATGTCCCAGCGGGGGGGACAGATACGCAGTATTTT.

The chain combines TRBV23-1 with TRBJ2-7, with TRBD1 identical over 8 bases. TRBV23-1 is flagged as an ORF with uncertain function. Germline trimming cut 11 bases from V and 6 bases from J; bases unmatched to any gene: 15. The CDR3 contains 14 residues. The CDR3 sequence is CAGSVGGRGREQYF. As DNA, the CDR3 is TGCGCCGGATCGGTAGGGGGCAGGGGGCGCGAGCAGTACTTC.

This clonotype was observed a handful of times. The chain carries TRBV11-3 and TRBJ2-7; 8 bases agree with TRBD2. Germline-derived CDR1 and CDR2 are SGHNT and YENEEA. This CDR3 has 15 residues. V was pared by 2 bases and J by 5 bases, with 8 bases of the junction left unmatched. CDR3: CASSLNSGVSHEQYF. The CDR3 DNA reads TGTGCCAGCAGCTTAAATAGCGGGGTTAGCCACGAGCAGTACTTC.

The chain uses TRBV4-1 and TRBJ2-1, with TRBD2 identical over 7 bases. Trimming cost V 3 bases and J 10 bases; bases outside gene matches: 6. There are 13 residues in the CDR3. Germline values: CDR1 MGHRA, CDR2 YSYEKL. CDR3 DNA sequence: TGCGCCAGCAGCCAGGGGAGCGGGGACGAGCAGTTCTTC. This codes for CASSQGSGDEQFF.

In its sample, this clonotype was seen a few times. The CDR3 region is CASSTVSYNEQFF. The CDR3 DNA follows: TGTGCCAGTAGTACGGTCTCCTACAATGAGCAGTTCTTC. The V gene is TRBV19, the J gene TRBJ2-1; D unclear. Trimming pared 4 bases from V and 0 bases from J, leaving 4 bases between. The germline CDR1 and CDR2 sequences are LNHDA and SQIVND (reference sequence). The CDR3 runs to 13 residues. The full variable domain, its missing parts supplied by reference TRBV19 and TRBJ2-1, is DGGITQSPKYLFRKEGQNVTLSCEQNLNHDAMYWYRQDPGQGLRLIYYSQIVNDFQKGDIAEGYSVSREKKESFPLTVTSAQKNPTAFYLCASSTVSYNEQFFGPGTRLTVL.

For the CDR3, the DNA is TGTGCCAGCAGCTTCGCGGGGGGGCAGGGGAATGAGCAGTTCTTC. This sequence encodes CASSFAGGQGNEQFF. The chain has TRBV7-6 and TRBJ2-1; 9 positions agree with TRBD2. The CDR3 has 15 amino acids. Looked up from germline, CDR1 is SGHVS and CDR2 is FNYEAQ. J gave up 7 bases and V 3 bases, and 7 bases lay outside the gene matches.

Only one count was recorded for this clonotype. This rearrangement joins TRBV28 to TRBJ2-7, with D hard to call. Looked up from germline, CDR1 is MDHEN and CDR2 is SYDVKM. Trimming removed 4 bases at V and 2 bases at J, with 12 bases between. The CDR3 covers 14 residues. The CDR3 bases are TGTGCCAGCAGTTCGTACGGTCTCCCCTACGAGCAGTACTTC. Residues: CASSSYGLPYEQYF.

Here the CDR3 DNA reads TGTGCCAGCAGTTACTCGGCAGGGGAGGATGAGCAGTTCTTC. It specifies CASSYSAGEDEQFF. The chain joins TRBV6-6 to TRBJ2-1; D could derive from TRBD1 or TRBD2 (6 bases each). The length of the CDR3 is 14 residues. V was trimmed by 0 bases and J by 8 bases, leaving 11 bases between them. Germline V lookup: CDR1 MNHNY, CDR2 SVGAGI (reference sequence).

This chain uses TRBV6-5 with TRBJ2-3, with D perhaps assigned TRBD1 or TRBD2 (5 bases each). This CDR3 region has 14 residues. The V end lost 1 base, the J end lost 6 bases, and 11 bases lay between the germline ends. CDR1 is MNHEY and CDR2 is SVGAGI in the germline V gene. CDR3 sequence (DNA): TGTGCCAGCAGTTACTTGGGGGATGATGATACGCAGTATTTT. It encodes CASSYLGDDDTQYF.

A note on this clonotype: At one of its ends the junction is not consistent with the germline gene, which may arise from a read error. The J gene is TRBJ1-4, the V gene TRBV24-1; possible D gene TRBD1, 5 bases. Germline values: CDR1 KGHDR, CDR2 SFDVKD. The CDR3 is 16 residues long. As DNA, the CDR3 is TGTGCCACCAGTGACTCCCCGGTGGGGGGAGATGAAACACTGTTTTTT. It codes for CATSDSPVGGDETLFF.

In its sample, this clonotype was seen many times. This chain uses TRBV28 with TRBJ1-6, with D maybe TRBD1 (6 bases). The CDR3 is 15 amino acids. Trimming shortened V by 9 bases and J by 6 bases, and 18 bases separated the two germline ends. Germline assignment: CDR1 MDHEN and CDR2 SYDVKM. The CDR3 is CASNTPTGFNSPLHF. The CDR3 coding sequence is TGTGCCAGTAATACCCCCACAGGGTTTAATTCACCCCTCCACTTT.

In its sample, this clonotype was seen many times. This CDR3 is CASSLPDWPKQFF. The CDR3 region has the DNA TGTGCCAGCAGTCTACCGGACTGGCCTAAGCAGTTCTTC. The V and J genes are TRBV12-3 or TRBV12-4 and TRBJ2-1, with TRBD2 as a possible D gene (5 bases). V lost 5 bases and J 11 bases, leaving 16 bases between the germline ends. The CDR3 is made up of 13 amino acids.